This T cell receptor beta chain was identified in a study of blood T cell repertoires in COVID-19. Study context: COVID-19 samples collected from the United States, Italy and Spain covered acute and convalescent phases.

The CDR3 runs to 13 residues. In germline, CDR1 is SQVTM, CDR2 ANQGSEA. V gave up 4 bases and J gave up 4 bases; unmatched junction bases: 2. Original methodology: Nucleated cell counts were estimated from reference gene primer amplification. The assay was immunoSEQ multiplex PCR, and TCRdb's table has in-frame clones only and misses some. Clone size and V and J calls were adopted from that table, with D and trimming inferred from the DNA. The table includes about 200,000 clones, roughly 90% detected once. The source of this sequence is a young woman who had recovered from COVID-19. The chain links TRBV29-1 to TRBJ1-5, with TRBD1 identical over 9 bases. Sequenced input: PBMCs or T cells enriched from blood (not recorded which). CDR3 DNA sequence: TGCAGCGTTGGGACAGGGGAGAATCAGCCCCAGCATTTT. It translates to CSVGTGENQPQHF.